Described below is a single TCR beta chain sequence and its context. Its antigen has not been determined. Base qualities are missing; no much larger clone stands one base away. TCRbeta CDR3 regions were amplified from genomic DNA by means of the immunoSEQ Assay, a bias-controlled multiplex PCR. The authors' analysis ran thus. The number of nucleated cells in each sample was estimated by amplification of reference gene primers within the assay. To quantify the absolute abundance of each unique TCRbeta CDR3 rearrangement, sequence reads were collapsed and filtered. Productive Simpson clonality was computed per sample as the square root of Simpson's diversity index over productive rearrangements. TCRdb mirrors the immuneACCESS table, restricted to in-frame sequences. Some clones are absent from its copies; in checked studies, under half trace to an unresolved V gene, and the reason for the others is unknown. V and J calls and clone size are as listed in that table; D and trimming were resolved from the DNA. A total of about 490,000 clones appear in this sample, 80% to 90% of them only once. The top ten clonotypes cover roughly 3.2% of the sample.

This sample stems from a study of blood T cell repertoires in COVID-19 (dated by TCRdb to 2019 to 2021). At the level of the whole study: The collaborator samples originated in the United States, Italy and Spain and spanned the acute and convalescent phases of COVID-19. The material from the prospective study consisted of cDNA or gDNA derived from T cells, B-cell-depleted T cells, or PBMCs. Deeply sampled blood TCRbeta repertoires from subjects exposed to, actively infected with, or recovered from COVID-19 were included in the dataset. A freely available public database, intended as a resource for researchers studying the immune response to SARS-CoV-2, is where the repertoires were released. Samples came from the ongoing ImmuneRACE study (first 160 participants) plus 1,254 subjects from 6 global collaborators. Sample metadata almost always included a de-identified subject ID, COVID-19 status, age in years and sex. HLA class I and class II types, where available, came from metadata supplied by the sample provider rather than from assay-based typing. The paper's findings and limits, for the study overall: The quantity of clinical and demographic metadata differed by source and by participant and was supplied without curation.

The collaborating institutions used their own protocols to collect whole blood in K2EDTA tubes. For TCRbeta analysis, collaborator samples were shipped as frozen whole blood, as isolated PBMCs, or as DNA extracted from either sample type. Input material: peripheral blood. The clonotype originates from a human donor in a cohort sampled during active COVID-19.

The nucleotides read TGTGCCAGCAGCTCGGATAGCGGGAGCTTCGGAGATACGCAGTATTTT. Its translation reads: CASSSDSGSFGDTQYF. The sequence links TRBV9 to TRBJ2-3; 9 junctional bases match TRBD2. Germline trimming: 4 bases from V, 5 bases from J; junction bases outside gene matches: 11. CDR1 and CDR2 are read off the germline V gene as SGDLS and YYNGEE. From the cysteine through the phenylalanine, the CDR3 covers 16 amino acids. Just the 48-base CDR3 DNA is kept, in frame starting at base 1.